A selection of T cell receptor beta chains follows, all from one sample in a study of blood T cell repertoires in COVID-19. Libraries were prepared by immunoSEQ multiplex PCR; TCRdb keeps only in-frame clonotypes and omits some of them. The sample includes approximately 80,000 clones, roughly four fifths of them seen just once. Sequences were obtained from peripheral blood. Source of these receptors: a man in his 60s with acute or convalescent COVID-19. CDR3s include the opening cysteine and the closing phenylalanine or tryptophan. The D gene is left open where the match is weak. Expanded clones get a size class; other rows say once, few or many, or leave the size out.

j_call v_call clone_size d_call cdr3_nt cdr3_aa
TRBJ1-1 TRBV15 few - TGTGCCACCGCTAGACAGTACAGCACTGAAGCTTTCTTT CATARQYSTEAFF
TRBJ2-2 TRBV2 - - TGTGCCAGCAGTTCCTCTGGGCTAGCTACCGGGGAGCTGTTTTTT CASSSSGLATGELFF
TRBJ2-7 TRBV28 - - TGTGCCAGCAGTTTAAGTGGGAGCGAGCAGTACTTC CASSLSGSEQYF
TRBJ2-1 TRBV11-3 - TRBD2 TGTGCCAGCAGCTCCTGGGCGGGAGAAGGTGAGCAGTTCTTC CASSSWAGEGEQFF
TRBJ2-1 TRBV5-1 - - TGCGCCAGCAGCTTGGAAGGGGCGGGAAAGTACAATGAGCAGTTCTTC CASSLEGAGKYNEQFF
TRBJ1-3 TRBV5-4 few - TGTGCCAGCAGCTGGGGGACCGGCCCCGGGGGTGGAAACACCATATATTTT CASSWGTGPGGGNTIYF
TRBJ2-1 TRBV7-3 - TRBD1 TGTGCCAGCAGCAGGGGGCATGAGCAGTTCTTC CASSRGHEQFF
TRBJ2-3 TRBV6-2/TRBV6-3 - TRBD2 TGTGCCAGCAGTTACAGACGGGGGGGCCAAGATACGCAGTATTTT CASSYRRGGQDTQYF
TRBJ1-4 TRBV7-8 - - TGTGCCAGCAGCTCGTACCAGGGAAAAGGTGAAAAACTGTTTTTT CASSSYQGKGEKLFF
TRBJ2-7 TRBV18 - TRBD1 TGTGCCAGCTCACCCGGACAGGGGCTGGAGGAGCAGTACTTC CASSPGQGLEEQYF
TRBJ2-7 TRBV5-5 once - TGTGCCAGCAGCCCGCCGGGAGGGGGCCACTACGAGCAGTACTTC CASSPPGGGHYEQYF
TRBJ1-4 TRBV5-4 - - TGTGCCAGCAGCTCTACACAGGGTATGGGGGACGAAAAACTGTTTTTT CASSSTQGMGDEKLFF
TRBJ2-5 TRBV20-1 - TRBD1 TGCAGTGCCACGGACAGGGTGACCCAGTACTTC CSATDRVTQYF